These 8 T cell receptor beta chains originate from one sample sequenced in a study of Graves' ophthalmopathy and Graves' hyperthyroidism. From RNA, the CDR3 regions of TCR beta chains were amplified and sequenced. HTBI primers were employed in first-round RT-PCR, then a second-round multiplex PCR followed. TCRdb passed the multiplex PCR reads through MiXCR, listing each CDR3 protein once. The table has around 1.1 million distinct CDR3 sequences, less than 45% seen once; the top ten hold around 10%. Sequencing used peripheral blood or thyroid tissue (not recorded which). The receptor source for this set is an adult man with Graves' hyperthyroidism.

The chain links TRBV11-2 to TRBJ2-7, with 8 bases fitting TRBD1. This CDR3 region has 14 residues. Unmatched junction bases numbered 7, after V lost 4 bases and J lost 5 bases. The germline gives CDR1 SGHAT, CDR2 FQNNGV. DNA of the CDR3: TGTGCCAGCAGCTCCGGACAGGGTAACCACGAGCAGTACTTC. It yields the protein CASSSGQGNHEQYF.

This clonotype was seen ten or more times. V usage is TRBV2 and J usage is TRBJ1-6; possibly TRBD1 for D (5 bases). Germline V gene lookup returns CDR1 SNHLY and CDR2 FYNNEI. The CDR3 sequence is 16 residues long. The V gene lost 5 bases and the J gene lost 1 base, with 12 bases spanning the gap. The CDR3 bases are TGTGCCAGCAGTCTAACGACAGCATCCTATAATTCACCCCTCCACTTT. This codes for CASSLTTASYNSPLHF.

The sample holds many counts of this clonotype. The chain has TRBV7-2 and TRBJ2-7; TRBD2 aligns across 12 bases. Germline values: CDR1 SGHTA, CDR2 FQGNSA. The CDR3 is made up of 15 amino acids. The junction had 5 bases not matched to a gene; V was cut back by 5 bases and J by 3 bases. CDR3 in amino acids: CASSPTSGGHYEQYF. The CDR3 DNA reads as TGTGCCAGCAGCCCTACTAGCGGGGGGCACTACGAGCAGTACTTC.

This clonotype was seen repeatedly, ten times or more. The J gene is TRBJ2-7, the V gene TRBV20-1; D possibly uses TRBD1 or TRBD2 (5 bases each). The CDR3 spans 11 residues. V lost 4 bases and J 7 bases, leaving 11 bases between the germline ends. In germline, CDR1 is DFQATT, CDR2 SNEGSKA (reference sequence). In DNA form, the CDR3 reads TGCAGTGCTACCGGGACGGCTGAGCAGTACTTC. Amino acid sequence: CSATGTAEQYF.

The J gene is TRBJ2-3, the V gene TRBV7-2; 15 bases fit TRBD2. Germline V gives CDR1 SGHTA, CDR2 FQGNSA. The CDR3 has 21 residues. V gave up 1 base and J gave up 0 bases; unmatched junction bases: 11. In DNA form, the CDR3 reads TGTGCCAGCAGCTTAGACCCCTCAGGGACTAGCGGGAGGACTAGCACAGATACGCAGTATTTT. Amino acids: CASSLDPSGTSGRTSTDTQYF.

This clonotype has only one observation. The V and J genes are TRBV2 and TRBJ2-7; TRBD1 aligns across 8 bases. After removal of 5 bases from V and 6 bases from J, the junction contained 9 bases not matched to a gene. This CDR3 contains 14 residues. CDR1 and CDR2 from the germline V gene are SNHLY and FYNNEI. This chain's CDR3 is CASSYDRGRAEQYF. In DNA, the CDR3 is TGTGCCAGCAGTTACGACAGGGGACGGGCCGAGCAGTACTTC.

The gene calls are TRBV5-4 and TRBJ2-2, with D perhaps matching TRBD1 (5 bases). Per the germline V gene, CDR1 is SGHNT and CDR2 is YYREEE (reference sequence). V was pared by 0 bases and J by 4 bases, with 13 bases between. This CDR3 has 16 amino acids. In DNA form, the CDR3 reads TGTGCCAGCAGCTTGGCTGGCAAGGGGCGCACCGGGGAGCTGTTTTTT. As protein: CASSLAGKGRTGELFF.

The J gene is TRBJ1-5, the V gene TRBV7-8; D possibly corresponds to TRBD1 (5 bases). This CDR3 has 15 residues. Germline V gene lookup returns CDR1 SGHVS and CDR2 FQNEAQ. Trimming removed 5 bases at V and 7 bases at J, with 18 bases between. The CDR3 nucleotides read TGTGCCAGCAGCCCGGGGGTCCTGAGGGGCCAGCCCCAGCATTTT. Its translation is CASSPGVLRGQPQHF.